A selection of T cell receptor beta chains follows, all from one sample in a study of cytomegalovirus exposure and HLA in healthy donors. Assay used: immunoSEQ multiplex PCR; TCRdb lists only in-frame clones, some missing. The repertoire holds 120,000 to 150,000 clones, almost 80% seen once, with about 6.7% in the top ten. Sample: PBMCs. The receptor source for this set is a woman in her forties in good health and CMV-seropositive. Each CDR3 is given with its conserved first and last residue. D genes are given only for firm matches. A clone size is listed for some rows: how often the clone was seen (once, few, many), or a class if it is expanded.

>TRBV18|14|TRBJ2-7|.|TRBD1
CASSPTGQSYEQYF
TGTGCCAGCTCACCTACGGGACAGAGCTACGAGCAGTACTTC
>TRBV5-4|16|TRBJ2-5|.|TRBD2
CASGLGIAGHQETQYF
TGTGCCAGCGGCTTGGGTATAGCGGGGCACCAAGAGACCCAGTACTTC
>TRBV18|14|TRBJ2-7|.|.
CASSPLGDFYEQYF
TGTGCCAGCTCACCACTCGGGGACTTCTACGAGCAGTACTTC
>TRBV2|13|TRBJ1-2|.|TRBD1
CASSQTGGGGYTF
TGTGCCAGCAGCCAGACAGGGGGAGGTGGCTACACCTTC
>TRBV5-5|15|TRBJ2-7|.|TRBD1
CASSLAGTDSYEQYF
TGTGCCAGCAGCTTGGCCGGGACAGACTCCTACGAGCAGTACTTC
>TRBV9|14|TRBJ1-1|few|TRBD1
CASSGGTGFAEAFF
TGTGCCAGCAGCGGCGGGACAGGGTTCGCTGAAGCTTTCTTT
>TRBV19|15|TRBJ2-1|few|TRBD1
CASSYGTASYNEQFF
TGTGCCAGTAGTTACGGGACAGCCTCCTACAATGAGCAGTTCTTC
>TRBV27|17|TRBJ1-1|.|TRBD1
CASSPRGQPVLNTEAFF
TGTGCCAGCAGTCCGAGGGGACAGCCCGTTTTGAACACTGAAGCTTTCTTT
>TRBV19|14|TRBJ1-2|few|.
CASRRSNLNYGYTF
TGTGCCAGTAGACGCTCTAACCTAAACTATGGCTACACCTTC
>TRBV5-4|16|TRBJ2-3|.|TRBD2
CASSLGTSDITDTQYF
TGTGCCAGCAGCTTGGGGACTAGCGACATCACAGATACGCAGTATTTT
>TRBV5-6|15|TRBJ2-5|.|TRBD1
CASSWDRGRRETQYF
TGTGCCAGCAGCTGGGACAGGGGGCGCCGGGAGACCCAGTACTTC
>TRBV7-6|13|TRBJ2-7|.|.
CASSLGGRYEQYF
TGTGCCAGCAGCTTAGGAGGCCGCTACGAGCAGTACTTC
>TRBV15|13|TRBJ1-2|.|TRBD1
CATSDRGFYGYTF
TGTGCCACCAGCGACAGGGGTTTCTATGGCTACACCTTC
>TRBV19|16|TRBJ2-7|few|TRBD1
CASSKSWGQGAHEQYF
TGTGCCAGTAGTAAATCGTGGGGACAGGGGGCGCACGAGCAGTACTTC
>TRBV6-6|16|TRBJ1-2|.|TRBD1
CASSREGQGPNYGYTF
TGTGCCAGCAGTAGGGAGGGACAGGGGCCTAACTATGGCTACACCTTC
>TRBV6-6|13|TRBJ1-1|few|TRBD1
CASSLQGKTSAFF
TGTGCCAGCAGTTTACAGGGGAAAACCTCAGCTTTCTTT
>TRBV6-1|12|TRBJ1-5|.|.
CASSERNQPQHF
TGTGCCAGCAGTGAACGTAATCAGCCCCAGCATTTT
>TRBV4-2|19|TRBJ2-5|.|TRBD2
CASSQNSGGAGRRRETQYF
TGTGCCAGCAGCCAAAACTCGGGGGGAGCGGGGAGGCGGAGGGAGACCCAGTACTTC
>TRBV13|15|TRBJ2-3|.|.
CASSRTALSTDTQYF
TGTGCCAGCAGCCGGACAGCTCTGAGCACAGATACGCAGTATTTT
>TRBV14|15|TRBJ2-7|.|TRBD2
CASSQSGGWSYEQYF
TGTGCCAGCAGTCAGAGCGGGGGTTGGTCCTACGAGCAGTACTTC
>TRBV6-1|11|TRBJ1-2|.|.
CASGQIYGYTF
TGTGCCAGTGGACAGATCTATGGCTACACCTTC
>TRBV14|17|TRBJ2-7|few|TRBD2
CASAPEVAGGNQYEQYF
TGTGCCAGCGCCCCGGAGGTAGCGGGGGGGAATCAGTACGAGCAGTACTTC
>TRBV4-1|17|TRBJ2-1|.|TRBD2
CASAPRTSGGPHNEQFF
TGCGCCAGCGCCCCCCGGACTAGCGGGGGTCCGCACAATGAGCAGTTCTTC
>TRBV28|15|TRBJ1-4|.|.
CASSPDILDNEKLFF
TGTGCCAGCAGCCCTGACATACTAGATAATGAAAAACTGTTTTTT
>TRBV10-3|14|TRBJ1-2|few|.
CAISESGQIYGYTF
TGTGCCATCAGTGAGTCGGGGCAGATCTATGGCTACACCTTC
>TRBV19|15|TRBJ1-5|.|.
CASSAGTGGTQPQHF
TGTGCCAGTAGTGCCGGGACGGGAGGGACTCAGCCCCAGCATTTT
>TRBV15|17|TRBJ1-3|.|.
CATSRDFDRFSGNTIYF
TGTGCCACCAGCAGAGATTTTGACAGATTCTCTGGAAACACCATATATTTT
>TRBV27|13|TRBJ1-2|.|TRBD1
CASSLRWTGNYTF
TGTGCCAGCAGTTTACGGTGGACAGGGAACTACACCTTC
>TRBV6-6|15|TRBJ2-2|.|TRBD1
CASSLGQKNTGELFF
TGTGCCAGCAGCCTGGGACAGAAAAACACCGGGGAGCTGTTTTTT
>TRBV14|15|TRBJ1-6|.|TRBD1
CASTMTDRGLSPLHF
TGTGCCAGCACCATGACGGACAGGGGGCTTTCACCCCTCCACTTT
>TRBV5-6|14|TRBJ2-7|.|.
CASRRYIDLYEQYF
TGTGCCAGCAGGAGGTATATCGACCTCTACGAGCAGTACTTC
>TRBV28|18|TRBJ1-4|.|TRBD1
CASSSTPGQGLGNEKLFF
TGTGCCAGCAGTTCAACACCGGGACAGGGTCTTGGGAATGAAAAACTGTTTTTT
>TRBV28|13|TRBJ1-5|few|.
CASTSRNNQPQHF
TGTGCCAGCACTAGCAGGAACAATCAGCCCCAGCATTTT
>TRBV4-1|15|TRBJ1-4|.|.
CASSQDQGRGEKLFF
TGCGCCAGCAGCCAAGACCAGGGGCGCGGGGAAAAACTGTTTTTT
>TRBV5-1|17|TRBJ2-6|.|TRBD1
CASSSTAGGTGANVLTF
TGCGCCAGCAGCTCCACGGCAGGGGGTACTGGGGCCAACGTCCTGACTTTC
>TRBV9|14|TRBJ1-5|few|.
CASSSGYSNQPQHF
TGTGCCAGCAGCTCAGGTTATAGCAATCAGCCCCAGCATTTT
>TRBV21-1|17|TRBJ2-1|.|.
CASSKGRGGLEYNEQFF
TGTGCCAGCAGCAAAGGGCGGGGGGGCCTGGAGTACAATGAGCAGTTCTTC
>TRBV9|15|TRBJ1-2|.|.
CASSVGNRGSYGYTF
TGTGCCAGCAGCGTAGGGAATAGGGGCAGTTATGGCTACACCTTC
>TRBV28|14|TRBJ2-7|.|.
CASSFRGHIYEQYF
TGTGCCAGCAGTTTCAGAGGACACATCTACGAGCAGTACTTC
>TRBV5-1|14|TRBJ1-1|few|.
CASTEGSLNTEAFF
TGCGCCAGCACCGAGGGATCCTTGAACACTGAAGCTTTCTTT
>TRBV5-6|13|TRBJ2-5|.|.
CASSLRGGGAQYF
TGTGCCAGCAGCTTGAGAGGAGGGGGGGCCCAGTACTTC
>TRBV7-9|14|TRBJ1-1|.|.
CASSLQGSSTEAFF
TGTGCCAGCAGCTTACAGGGTTCTAGCACTGAAGCTTTCTTT
>TRBV5-4|16|TRBJ2-5|.|TRBD1
CASSLNTGQRKETQYF
TGTGCCAGCAGCTTGAATACGGGACAGAGAAAAGAGACCCAGTACTTC
>TRBV9|17|TRBJ1-2|.|TRBD1
CASRSGTGKECGYGYTF
TGTGCCAGCAGGTCTGGGACAGGGAAGGAGTGTGGCTATGGCTACACCTTC
>TRBV5-6|15|TRBJ1-3|.|.
CASSITGSSGNTIYF
TGTGCCAGCAGCATTACAGGGAGCTCTGGAAACACCATATATTTT
>TRBV10-1|14|TRBJ1-1|.|.
CASSAGVGSTEAFF
TGCGCCAGCAGTGCCGGGGTTGGGTCCACTGAAGCTTTCTTT
>TRBV2|15|TRBJ1-2|few|.
CASRGLDQMGSGYTF
TGTGCCAGCAGAGGCTTGGACCAAATGGGGAGTGGCTACACCTTC
>TRBV6-1|14|TRBJ2-7|.|.
CASRDEGGSYEQYF
TGTGCCAGCAGGGACGAGGGCGGGTCCTACGAGCAGTACTTC